The 27 T cell receptor beta chains below come from one sample, sequenced in a study of T cell repertoires in cytomegalovirus infection. These TCRs' antigens remain unknown. TCRdb ran MiXCR on the reads and lists one entry per CDR3 protein. The repertoire holds about 310,000 distinct CDR3 sequences, with 20% to 25% as singletons. The material sequenced was cultured PBMCs, taken from culture after CMV antigen stimulation. These TCRs come from a human donor in good health (CMV status not recorded). Some clones in this sample may be carry-over from other donors' samples.

This clonotype was seen only a few times. V gene TRBV10-3 combines with J gene TRBJ1-1; D not resolved. Looked up from germline, CDR1 is ENHRY and CDR2 is SYGVKD. V lost 1 base, J lost 10 bases, and 7 bases lay in between. This CDR3 spans 11 amino acids. The CDR3 region has the DNA TGTGCCATCAGTGAGTGGTCGTCAGCTTTCTTT. Residues: CAISEWSSAFF.

V and J are TRBV20-1 and TRBJ1-5, with 8 bases identical to TRBD1. CDR1 is DFQATT, CDR2 SNEGSKA, per germline (reference sequence). This CDR3 comprises 14 residues. V lost 5 bases and J lost 4; bases outside the gene matches: 7. The chain's CDR3 is CSAPGQASNQPQHF. In DNA, the CDR3 is TGCAGTGCTCCGGGACAGGCTAGTAATCAGCCCCAGCATTTT.

DNA of the CDR3: TGTGCCAGTAGTACTGAAGCGGGAGGGTTCCAAGAGACCCAGTACTTC. This translates into CASSTEAGGFQETQYF. The chain has TRBV19 and TRBJ2-5; 10 positions agree with TRBD2. The V gene's germline CDR1 is LNHDA and CDR2 SQIVND (reference sequence). This CDR3 contains 16 residues. With 4 bases clipped from V and 1 base from J, the junction kept 6 bases outside the gene matches.

The chain is built from TRBV30 and TRBJ2-4; 8 nucleotides agree with TRBD2. After removal of 5 bases from V and 10 bases from J, the junction contained 4 bases not matched to a gene. CDR1 is GTSNPN, CDR2 SVGIG, per germline (reference sequence). The length of the CDR3 is 11 residues. The CDR3 coding sequence is TGTGCCTGGGGGACTAGACGAATTCAGTACTTC. Translating it yields CAWGTRRIQYF.

This clonotype appeared many times. One end of the junction does not line up with germline, which may come from a read error. The chain has TRBV7-2 and TRBJ1-1; D unresolved. The germline CDR1 and CDR2 sequences are SGHTA and FQGNSA. CDR3 length: 15 amino acids. The CDR3: CASSLASSANTEAFF. The CDR3 nucleotides are TGTGCCAGCAGCCTAGCCTCATCCGCAAACACTGAAGCTTTCTTT.

The gene calls are TRBV6-6 and TRBJ2-7, with D perhaps being TRBD1 or TRBD2 (5 bases each). Germline assignment: CDR1 MNHNY and CDR2 SVGAGI (reference sequence). This CDR3 has 13 residues. V gave up 5 bases and J gave up 4 bases, with 12 bases separating them. The CDR3 coding sequence is TGTGCCAGCAGTCTGGGGTGGGGGTACGAGCAGTACGTC. It codes for CASSLGWGYEQYV.

The J gene is TRBJ2-5, the V gene TRBV9; 11 bases agree with TRBD2. Germline lookup yields CDR1 SGDLS and CDR2 YYNGEE. The CDR3 runs to 17 residues. V trimming: 0 bases; J trimming: 5 bases; junction bases outside the gene matches: 9. The CDR3 DNA reads TGTGCCAGCAGCGTAGGGAATAGCGGGAGGGCCAGGGAGACCCAGTACTTC. The encoded protein is CASSVGNSGRARETQYF.

The chain couples TRBV7-2 to TRBJ1-1; D is unresolved. This CDR3 has 13 residues. V was trimmed by 0 bases and J by 11 bases, leaving 13 bases between them. Germline V gives CDR1 SGHTA, CDR2 FQGNSA. Here the CDR3 reads CASSLAPSPGAFF. CDR3 in DNA: TGTGCCAGCAGCTTAGCACCTTCCCCGGGGGCTTTCTTT.

CDR3 DNA sequence: TGTGCCTGGAGTTCGGGGGTAGGGGAGACCCAGTACTTC. It encodes CAWSSGVGETQYF. This chain joins TRBV30 and TRBJ2-5; tentatively, D is TRBD2 (6 bases). CDR1 is GTSNPN and CDR2 is SVGIG in the germline V gene (reference sequence). Trimming took off 2 bases at V and 5 bases at J, with 12 bases between the two ends. CDR3 length: 13 amino acids.

V gene TRBV20-1 combines with J gene TRBJ2-1, with 8 bases fitting TRBD1. Germline-derived CDR1 and CDR2 are DFQATT and SNEGSKA (reference sequence). The CDR3 runs 13 residues. V lost 8 bases to trimming and J lost 9 bases; unmatched junction nucleotides: 12. The CDR3 is CSTHSDRGFEQFF. CDR3 sequence (DNA): TGCAGTACTCACTCAGACAGGGGATTTGAGCAGTTCTTC.

In this sample, this clonotype turned up many times. The chain has TRBV7-2 and TRBJ1-5; D unresolved. CDR1 SGHTA and CDR2 FQGNSA come from the germline V gene. The CDR3 contains 13 residues. Trimming shortened V by 2 bases and J by 6 bases, and 8 bases separated the two germline ends. The CDR3 reads CASSLRRTQPQHF. In nucleotides, the CDR3 is TGTGCCAGCAGCTTACGCCGGACTCAGCCCCAGCATTTT.

The gene calls are TRBV6-5 and TRBJ1-6; TRBD1 matches 8 bases. In germline, CDR1 is MNHEY, CDR2 SVGAGI. The CDR3 contains 16 residues. V shed 5 bases, J shed 9 bases, and the junction held 12 bases outside the gene matches. CDR3 in amino acids: CASSGQGSPNFSPLHF. In DNA form, the CDR3 reads TGTGCCAGCAGTGGACAGGGTAGTCCGAATTTTTCACCCCTCCACTTT.

This clonotype has just a few counts. The J gene is TRBJ2-2, the V gene TRBV5-1; D may correspond to TRBD1 or TRBD2 (5 bases each). The CDR3 has 16 amino acids. Germline V gene lookup returns CDR1 SGHRS and CDR2 YFSETQ. With 4 bases removed from V and 10 bases from J, the gap between germline ends came to 23 bases. CDR3 nucleotides: TGCGCCAGCAGCAGGGCCTCGGGACCACCCCATCCGGAGCTGTTTTTT. It yields the protein CASSRASGPPHPELFF. The whole variable domain, filled in from reference TRBV5-1 and TRBJ2-2, reads KAGVTQTPRYLIKTRGQQVTLSCSPISGHRSVSWYQQTPGQGLQFLFEYFSETQRNKGNFPGRFSGRQFSNSRSEMNVSTLELGDSALYLCASSRASGPPHPELFFGEGSRLTVL.

This clonotype was recorded many times. The chain employs TRBV27 and TRBJ1-1; tentatively, D is TRBD1 (5 bases). The germline V and J ends were trimmed by 5 bases and 4 bases, with 11 bases remaining between them. Germline lookup yields CDR1 MNHEY and CDR2 SMNVEV (reference sequence). This CDR3 is 13 amino acids long. The CDR3 DNA reads as TGTGCCAGCAGTCCTAGGGGTGGCACTGAAGCTTTCTTT. This translates into CASSPRGGTEAFF.

This clonotype was detected a few times. The chain is built from TRBV6-2 or TRBV6-3 and TRBJ2-7; no definite D call. The CDR3 spans 15 residues. Germline CDR1 is MNHEY and CDR2 is SVGEGT. With 8 bases removed from V and 3 bases from J, the gap between germline ends came to 20 bases. This chain's CDR3 is CASGIPGPSFYEQYF. The CDR3 DNA reads as TGTGCCAGCGGCATTCCGGGTCCTTCTTTCTACGAGCAGTACTTC.

V is TRBV5-1 and J is TRBJ2-5; TRBD2 agrees at 14 bases. The junction had 11 bases not matched to a gene; V was cut back by 3 bases and J by 4 bases. Germline lookup yields CDR1 SGHRS and CDR2 YFSETQ. CDR3 length equals 18 residues. This CDR3 reads CASSSAGTSGSLIETQYF. The CDR3 nucleotides read TGCGCCAGCAGCTCAGCCGGGACTAGCGGGAGCCTTATAGAGACCCAGTACTTC.

This clonotype was observed a handful of times. This chain links TRBV12-3 or TRBV12-4 with TRBJ2-1; maybe TRBD2 (5 bases). Trimming took off 1 base at V and 12 bases at J, with 13 bases between the two ends. CDR3 length: 13 residues. CDR3 loop: CASSLGLPNLQFF. The DNA for the CDR3 is TGTGCCAGCAGTTTAGGACTACCCAACCTGCAGTTCTTC.

This clonotype was counted only a few times. The CDR3 sequence is CASSQVLGDTQYF. The CDR3 region has the DNA TGTGCCAGCAGCCAAGTTCTAGGGGATACGCAGTATTTT. This chain links TRBV3-1 with TRBJ2-3; D is ambiguous. Trimming removed 1 base from V and 6 bases from J, with 8 bases in between. Germline lookup yields CDR1 LGHDT and CDR2 YNNKEL (reference sequence). This CDR3 contains 13 residues.

J is TRBJ2-1 and V is TRBV10-2, with 16 bases identical to TRBD2. With V trimmed by 6 bases and J by 12 bases, 5 bases remained unmatched. CDR3 size: 14 residues. Germline V gene lookup returns CDR1 WSHSY and CDR2 SAAADI. CDR3 in DNA: TGCGCCAGCAGCGGGACTAGCGGGAGGGAACGGCAGTTCTTC. Encoded protein: CASSGTSGRERQFF.

This clonotype was seen more than once but under ten times. This chain links TRBV4-3 with TRBJ2-3, with D possibly matching TRBD2 (6 bases). V was pared by 1 base and J by 2 bases, with 19 bases between. Germline V CDR1 and CDR2: LGHNA, YSLEER. The length of the CDR3 is 18 residues. The CDR3 here is CASSQAARSGGFTDTQYF. The CDR3 DNA sequence: TGCGCCAGCAGCCAAGCGGCCAGGAGCGGAGGGTTCACAGATACGCAGTATTTT.

Note on this clonotype: A junction boundary mismatches the germline segment, possibly from a read error. The chain is built from TRBV10-3 and TRBJ2-3, with unresolved D. CDR1 and CDR2 from the germline V gene are ENHRY and SYGVKD. The CDR3 is 14 residues long. Written as DNA, the CDR3 is TGTACCATCAGTGAGTCGATATTCACAGATACGCAGTATTTT. As protein: CTISESIFTDTQYF.

V gene TRBV9 combines with J gene TRBJ2-1, with D hard to call. Trimming took off 4 bases at V and 5 bases at J, with 10 bases between the two ends. Germline values: CDR1 SGDLS, CDR2 YYNGEE. The CDR3 sequence is 13 residues long. This CDR3 reads CASSPDVHNEQFF. CDR3 nucleotide sequence: TGTGCCAGCAGCCCCGACGTACACAATGAGCAGTTCTTC.

In this sample, this clonotype turned up a few times. The chain carries TRBV29-1 and TRBJ2-1; TRBD1 aligns across 7 bases. Germline-derived CDR1 and CDR2 are SQVTM and ANQGSEA. The CDR3 runs to 14 residues. Unmatched junction bases numbered 8, after V lost 7 bases and J lost 2 bases. The CDR3 DNA follows: TGCAGCGCCCCCCGGACAGGAACCTACAATGAGCAGTTCTTC. Translation gives CSAPRTGTYNEQFF.

The chain joins TRBV27 to TRBJ1-1; unclear D gene. The CDR3 runs 13 residues. V lost 3 bases and J lost 1, with 6 bases in between. Germline CDR1 MNHEY, CDR2 SMNVEV (reference sequence). CDR3 protein: CASSFGSNTEAFF. DNA for the CDR3: TGTGCCAGCAGTTTTGGGTCGAACACTGAAGCTTTCTTT.

The J gene is TRBJ1-5, the V gene TRBV19; 7 bases map to TRBD1. CDR1 and CDR2 (germline): LNHDA, SQIVND (reference sequence). The ends lost 10 bases at V and 3 bases at J; junction bases unmatched: 12. The CDR3 is 15 amino acids. CDR3 bases: TGTGCCACAATGGGGCAGACAGGGACCAATCAGCCCCAGCATTTT. It specifies CATMGQTGTNQPQHF.

The gene calls are TRBV18 and TRBJ1-2; tentative D call: TRBD1 (6 bases). The CDR3 length is 16 residues. The V end was cut by 0 bases, the J end by 2 bases, with 13 bases between. Germline V CDR1 and CDR2: KGHSH, LQKENI. DNA for the CDR3: TGTGCCAGCTCACCACCCAGGGGACAAACAAACTATGGCTACACCTTC. It yields the protein CASSPPRGQTNYGYTF.

The rearrangement links TRBV6-2 or TRBV6-3 to TRBJ2-7; 8 nucleotides agree with TRBD1. The CDR3 length is 15 residues. Trimming cost V 0 bases and J 3 bases; bases outside gene matches: 4. Germline CDR1 is MNHEY and CDR2 is SVGEGT. CDR3 amino acids: CASSYSETGVYEQYV. CDR3 nucleotides: TGTGCCAGCAGTTACTCAGAGACAGGGGTCTACGAGCAGTACGTC.